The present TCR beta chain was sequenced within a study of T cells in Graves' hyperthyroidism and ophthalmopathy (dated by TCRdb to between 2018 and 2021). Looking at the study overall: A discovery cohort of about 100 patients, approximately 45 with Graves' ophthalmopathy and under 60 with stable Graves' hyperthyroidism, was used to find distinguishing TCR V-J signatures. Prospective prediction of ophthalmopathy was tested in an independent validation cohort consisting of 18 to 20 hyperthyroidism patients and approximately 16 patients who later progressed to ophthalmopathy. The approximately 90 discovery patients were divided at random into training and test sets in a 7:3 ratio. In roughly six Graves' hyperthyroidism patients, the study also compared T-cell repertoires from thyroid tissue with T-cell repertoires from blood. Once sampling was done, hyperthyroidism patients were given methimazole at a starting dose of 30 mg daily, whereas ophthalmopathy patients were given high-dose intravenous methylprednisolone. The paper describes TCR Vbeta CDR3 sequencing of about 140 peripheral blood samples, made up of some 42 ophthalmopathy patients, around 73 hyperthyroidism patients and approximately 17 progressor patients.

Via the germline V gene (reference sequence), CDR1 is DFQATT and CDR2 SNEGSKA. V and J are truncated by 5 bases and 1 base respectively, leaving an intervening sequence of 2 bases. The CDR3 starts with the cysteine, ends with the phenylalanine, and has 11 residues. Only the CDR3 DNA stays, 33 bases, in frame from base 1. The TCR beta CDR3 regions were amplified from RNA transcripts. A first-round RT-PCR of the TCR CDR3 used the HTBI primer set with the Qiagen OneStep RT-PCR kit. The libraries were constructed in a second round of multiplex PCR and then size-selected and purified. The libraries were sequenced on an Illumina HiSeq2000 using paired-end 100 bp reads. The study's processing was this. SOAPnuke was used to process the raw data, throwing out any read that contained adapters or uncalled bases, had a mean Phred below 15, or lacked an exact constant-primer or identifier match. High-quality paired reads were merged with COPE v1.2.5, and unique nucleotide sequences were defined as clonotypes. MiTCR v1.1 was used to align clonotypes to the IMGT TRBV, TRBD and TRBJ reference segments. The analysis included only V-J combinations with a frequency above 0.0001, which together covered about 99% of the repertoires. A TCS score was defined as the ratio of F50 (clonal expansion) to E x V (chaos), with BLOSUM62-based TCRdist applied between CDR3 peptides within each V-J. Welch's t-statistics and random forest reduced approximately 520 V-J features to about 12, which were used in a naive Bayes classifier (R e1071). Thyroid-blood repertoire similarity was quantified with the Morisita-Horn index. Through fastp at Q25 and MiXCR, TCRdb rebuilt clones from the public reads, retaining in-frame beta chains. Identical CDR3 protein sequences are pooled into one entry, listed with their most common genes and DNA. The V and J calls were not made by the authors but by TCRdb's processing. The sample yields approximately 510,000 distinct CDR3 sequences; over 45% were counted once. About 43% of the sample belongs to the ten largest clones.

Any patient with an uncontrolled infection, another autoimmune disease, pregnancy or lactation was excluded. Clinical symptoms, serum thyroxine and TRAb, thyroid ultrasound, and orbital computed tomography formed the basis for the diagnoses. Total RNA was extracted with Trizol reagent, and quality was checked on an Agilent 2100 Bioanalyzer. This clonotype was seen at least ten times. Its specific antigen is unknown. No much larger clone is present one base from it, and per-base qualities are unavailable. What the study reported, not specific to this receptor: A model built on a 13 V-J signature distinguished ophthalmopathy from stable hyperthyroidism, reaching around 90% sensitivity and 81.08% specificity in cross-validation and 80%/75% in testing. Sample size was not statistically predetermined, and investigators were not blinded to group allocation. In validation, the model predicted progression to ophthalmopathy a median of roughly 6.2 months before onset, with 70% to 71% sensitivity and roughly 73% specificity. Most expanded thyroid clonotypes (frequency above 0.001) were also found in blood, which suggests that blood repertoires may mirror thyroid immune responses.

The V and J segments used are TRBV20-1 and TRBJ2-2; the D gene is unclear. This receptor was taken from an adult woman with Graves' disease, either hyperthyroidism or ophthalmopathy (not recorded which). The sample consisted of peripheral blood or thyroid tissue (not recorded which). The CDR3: CSARNTGELFF. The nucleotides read TGCAGTGCTCGGAACACCGGGGAGCTGTTTTTT.